The next 23 T cell receptor beta chains were all read from a single sample in a study of blood T cell repertoires in COVID-19. Assay: immunoSEQ multiplex PCR; the TCRdb copy retains only in-frame clones and omits some. The sample includes about 160,000 clones, approximately 80% of them seen just once. What was sequenced was peripheral blood. Every receptor here comes from a woman at least 80 years old with active or convalescent COVID-19.

The chain combines TRBV9 with TRBJ2-5, with 13 bases matching TRBD2. Germline V lookup: CDR1 SGDLS, CDR2 YYNGEE. J was trimmed by 2 bases and V by 3 bases; bases with no gene match: 4. There are 16 residues in the CDR3. The CDR3 DNA is TGTGCCAGCAGCGCCCGACTAGCGGGGGGTCAAGAGACCCAGTACTTC. This sequence encodes CASSARLAGGQETQYF.

The V gene is TRBV7-8, the J gene TRBJ2-7; the match to TRBD1 covers 8 bases. Germline loops: CDR1 SGHVS, CDR2 FQNEAQ. J lost 0 bases, V lost 2 bases, and 6 bases had no gene match. This CDR3 is built from 16 residues. In DNA, the CDR3 is TGTGCCAGCAGCTTACTTCGGACAGGGAGCTCCTACGAGCAGTACTTC. This codes for CASSLLRTGSSYEQYF.

J is TRBJ1-5 and V is TRBV7-2; D is possibly TRBD1 (6 bases). Germline V gene sequence: CDR1 SGHTA, CDR2 FQGNSA. The length of the CDR3 is 15 residues. V lost 4 bases, J lost 2 bases, and 12 bases lay in between. The CDR3 sequence is CASSSQGGGNQPQHF. As DNA, the CDR3 is TGTGCCAGCAGCTCACAGGGAGGGGGCAATCAGCCCCAGCATTTT.

The genes are TRBV12-3 or TRBV12-4 and TRBJ1-2; D is possibly TRBD1 (6 bases). The CDR3 contains 11 residues. Trimming removed 4 bases from V and 8 bases from J, with 8 bases in between. In DNA, the CDR3 is TGTGCCAGCAGTTGGGGACACGGCTACACCTTC. As protein: CASSWGHGYTF.

The J gene is TRBJ1-1, the V gene TRBV9, with D hard to call. Trimming removed 1 base from V and 1 base from J, with 8 bases in between. In germline, CDR1 is SGDLS, CDR2 YYNGEE. The CDR3 extends over 14 amino acids. The CDR3 loop is CASSVLGANTEAFF. The CDR3 DNA is TGTGCCAGCAGCGTATTAGGAGCGAACACTGAAGCTTTCTTT.

The chain has TRBV3-1 (or the pseudogene TRBV3-2) and TRBJ1-6; no clear D gene. Trimming pared 0 bases from V and 11 bases from J, leaving 11 bases between. This CDR3 contains 14 residues. Looked up from germline, CDR1 is LGHDT and CDR2 is YNNKEL (reference sequence). CDR3 amino acids: CASSQDKEAAPLHF. CDR3 coding DNA: TGTGCCAGCAGCCAAGATAAGGAGGCGGCACCCCTCCACTTT.

The sample holds a few counts of this clone. V gene TRBV4-3 combines with J gene TRBJ1-1; no definite D call. This CDR3 is built from 13 residues. Trimming removed 0 bases at V and 1 base at J, with 3 bases between. Germline lookup yields CDR1 LGHNA and CDR2 YSLEER. For the CDR3, the DNA is TGCGCCAGCAGCCAAGATCGGAACACTGAAGCTTTCTTT. Translating it yields CASSQDRNTEAFF.

This chain joins TRBV6-5 and TRBJ2-7, with TRBD1 as a possible D gene (6 bases). With 4 bases removed from V and 6 bases from J, the gap between germline ends came to 13 bases. This CDR3 has 13 amino acids. Germline V CDR1 and CDR2: MNHEY, SVGAGI. The CDR3 sequence is CASSSSDRPEQYF. The CDR3 DNA reads as TGTGCCAGCAGTTCCTCGGACAGACCCGAGCAGTACTTC.

This sequence joins TRBV5-1 and TRBJ2-5; 7 nucleotides align to TRBD1. The CDR3 runs to 14 residues. Germline CDR1 SGHRS, CDR2 YFSETQ. Losses at the gene ends were 4 bases for V and 4 bases for J; bases not matched to a gene: 7. The CDR3 reads CASSQATGRETQYF. The CDR3 region has the DNA TGCGCCAGCAGCCAGGCGACAGGGAGAGAGACCCAGTACTTC.

The rearrangement joins TRBV2 to TRBJ1-6; TRBD1 is a possible D gene (6 bases). This CDR3 spans 13 amino acids. CDR1 is SNHLY and CDR2 is FYNNEI in the germline V gene. V was cut by 4 bases and J by 11 bases, with 12 bases left in between. The CDR3 sequence: CASSGGGGTPLHF. CDR3 sequence (DNA): TGTGCCAGCAGTGGAGGGGGGGGAACACCCCTCCACTTT.

The chain has TRBV7-2 and TRBJ1-2; unclear D gene. V was trimmed by 3 bases and J by 2 bases, leaving 13 bases between them. This CDR3 comprises 15 residues. In germline, CDR1 is SGHTA, CDR2 FQGNSA. The CDR3 region has the DNA TGTGCCAGCAGCTTTGAGCTTACAGAAAACTATGGCTACACCTTC. Translating gives CASSFELTENYGYTF.

The chain couples TRBV7-6 to TRBJ1-1, with D uncertain. Trimming pared 5 bases from V and 0 bases from J, leaving 19 bases between. This CDR3 is built from 17 residues. Germline V gene sequence: CDR1 SGHVS, CDR2 FNYEAQ. The chain's CDR3 is CASSHNPPRAVNTEAFF. CDR3 bases: TGTGCCAGCAGCCACAACCCACCCCGTGCGGTGAACACTGAAGCTTTCTTT.

This clone was seen more than once but under ten times. The chain links TRBV11-2 to TRBJ1-6, with D unclear. CDR1 is SGHAT, CDR2 FQNNGV, per germline. Trimming removed 8 bases from V and 9 bases from J, with 11 bases in between. The CDR3 runs to 12 residues. DNA for the CDR3: TGTGCCAGCCGGGAAGAGAGTTCACCCCTCCACTTT. Its protein product is CASREESSPLHF.

The V call is TRBV6-5, the J call TRBJ1-5, with a tentative D call TRBD1 (6 bases). V was shortened by 7 bases and J by 2 bases, with 15 bases between the two germline ends. CDR3 length equals 15 residues. Germline V gives CDR1 MNHEY, CDR2 SVGAGI. CDR3 DNA sequence: TGTGCCAGCATTCGCACTCAGGGGCGCAATCAGCCCCAGCATTTT. This gives the protein CASIRTQGRNQPQHF.

V is TRBV2 and J is TRBJ2-3, with TRBD1 as a possible D gene (7 bases). V gave up 10 bases and J gave up 0 bases, with 29 bases separating them. The CDR3 extends over 19 amino acids. Germline values: CDR1 SNHLY, CDR2 FYNNEI. The CDR3 bases are TGTGCCAACAGCAAGTCAGGAGGGGGCCTCGGTTATAGCACAGATACGCAGTATTTT. It codes for CANSKSGGGLGYSTDTQYF. The full variable domain, its missing parts supplied by reference TRBV2 and TRBJ2-3, is EPEVTQTPSHQVTQMGQEVILRCVPISNHLYFYWYRQILGQKVEFLVSFYNNEISEKSEIFDDQFSVERPDGSNFTLKIRSTKLEDSAMYFCANSKSGGGLGYSTDTQYFGPGTRLTVL.

The chain recombines TRBV3-1 (or the pseudogene TRBV3-2) with TRBJ2-7, with D tentatively TRBD2 (6 bases). V was shortened by 4 bases and J by 3 bases, with 10 bases between the two germline ends. This CDR3 has 13 residues. Looked up from germline, CDR1 is LGHDT and CDR2 is YNNKEL (reference sequence). Here the CDR3 DNA reads TGTGCCAGCAGCCGGCTGGGGGGCTACGAGCAGTACTTC. This gives the protein CASSRLGGYEQYF.

The chain is built from TRBV9 and TRBJ1-1; the D is unclear. V lost 4 bases, J lost 1 base, and 14 bases lay in between. Germline assignment: CDR1 SGDLS and CDR2 YYNGEE. The CDR3 contains 15 residues. The DNA for the CDR3 is TGTGCCAGCAGCCTCTCCCTCCTCCCGAACACTGAAGCTTTCTTT. Translated, it gives CASSLSLLPNTEAFF. The complete variable domain, with remaining parts taken from reference TRBV9 and TRBJ1-1, reads DSGVTQTPKHLITATGQRVTLRCSPRSGDLSVYWYQQSLDQGLQFLIQYYNGEERAKGNILERFSAQQFPDLHSELNLSSLELGDSALYFCASSLSLLPNTEAFFGQGTRLTVV.

The chain couples TRBV14 to TRBJ1-3; no clear D gene. From germline, CDR1 is SGHDN and CDR2 FVKESK. The CDR3 length is 14 residues. V was trimmed by 1 base and J by 4 bases, leaving 8 bases between them. The CDR3 reads CASSQAGAGNTIYF. The CDR3 DNA reads as TGTGCCAGCAGCCAAGCCGGAGCGGGAAACACCATATATTTT.

This rearrangement joins TRBV18 to TRBJ2-1; D gene ambiguous. Germline V CDR1 and CDR2: KGHSH, LQKENI. This CDR3 contains 13 residues. V was cut by 0 bases and J by 5 bases, with 5 bases left in between. Here the CDR3 reads CASSPPLNNEQFF. As DNA, the CDR3 is TGTGCCAGCTCACCACCGTTAAACAATGAGCAGTTCTTC.

This clone appeared once. V usage is TRBV19 and J usage is TRBJ1-3; TRBD1 might be the D (6 bases). Germline assignment: CDR1 LNHDA and CDR2 SQIVND (reference sequence). V shed 3 bases and J shed 0 bases, with 15 bases lying between them. This CDR3 has 17 amino acids. CDR3 nucleotide sequence: TGTGCCAGTAGTATTACCCCAGGGGCCTCCTCTGGAAACACCATATATTTT. The encoded protein is CASSITPGASSGNTIYF. Together with reference TRBV19 and TRBJ1-3, the CDR3 gives the full variable domain: DGGITQSPKYLFRKEGQNVTLSCEQNLNHDAMYWYRQDPGQGLRLIYYSQIVNDFQKGDIAEGYSVSREKKESFPLTVTSAQKNPTAFYLCASSITPGASSGNTIYFGEGSWLTVV.

The J gene is TRBJ1-4, the V gene TRBV5-1; D may be TRBD1 (5 bases). CDR1 SGHRS and CDR2 YFSETQ come from the germline V gene. V was cut by 2 bases and J by 4 bases, with 9 bases left in between. CDR3 length equals 14 residues. The CDR3 loop reads CASSFGGGNEKLFF. The CDR3 nucleotides are TGCGCCAGCAGCTTCGGGGGAGGTAATGAAAAACTGTTTTTT. The variable domain in full, with the rest retrieved from reference TRBV5-1 and TRBJ1-4, is KAGVTQTPRYLIKTRGQQVTLSCSPISGHRSVSWYQQTPGQGLQFLFEYFSETQRNKGNFPGRFSGRQFSNSRSEMNVSTLELGDSALYLCASSFGGGNEKLFFGSGTQLSVL.

The chain employs TRBV5-5 and TRBJ1-4; TRBD1 is a possible D gene (6 bases). The CDR3 has 13 amino acids. Germline CDR1 reads SGHKS; CDR2 reads YYEKEE (reference sequence). V was trimmed by 4 bases and J by 5 bases, leaving 9 bases between them. CDR3 nucleotides: TGTGCCAGCAGCCTAGGACAGAATGAAAAACTGTTTTTT. Residues: CASSLGQNEKLFF.

V and J are TRBV5-8 and TRBJ2-1; 7 nucleotides align to TRBD1. The CDR3 length is 12 residues. V dropped 3 bases and J dropped 6; count of bases not matched to a gene: 0. Germline V gene sequence: CDR1 SGHTS, CDR2 YDEGEE. DNA of the CDR3: TGTGCCAGCAGCTCAGGGGGCAATGAGCAGTTCTTC. Translating gives CASSSGGNEQFF.